This TCR beta chain was sequenced for a study of response to subunit inactivated influenza vaccine. Broader study findings: A suggestion made by the authors is that each seasonal influenza vaccination recruits few new T cells.

TCRdb analysed the RT-PCR reads with MiXCR anew, one entry per CDR3 protein. The table lists a few hundred thousand distinct CDR3 sequences, about 14% of them singletons, with approximately 12% in the top ten. To note about this clonotype: Antigen specificity is unknown.

V was cut by 3 bases and J by 5 bases, with 2 bases left in between. The germline CDR1 and CDR2 sequences are LNHNV and YYDKDF (reference sequence). CDR3 length: 11 residues. The source material was PBMCs from blood, sampled approximately 13 days after vaccination. The source is a man aged 45-65 years who received an inactivated influenza vaccine. The chain combines TRBV15 with TRBJ2-1; D is ambiguous. The chain's CDR3 is CATSRNNEQFF. The DNA of the CDR3 is TGTGCCACCAGCAGGAACAATGAGCAGTTCTTC.